The 20 T cell receptor beta chains reported below all come from one sample, sequenced in a study of T cells in Graves' hyperthyroidism and ophthalmopathy. RNA transcripts were the template for amplifying TCR beta CDR3 regions. HTBI primers were used for first-round RT-PCR of the TCR CDR3. TCRdb recomputed calls from the multiplex PCR reads with MiXCR, one row per CDR3 protein. The sample consists of over 700,000 distinct CDR3 sequences, roughly 40% of them appearing once. Sequencing used blood. The receptor set was obtained from a man younger than 35 with Graves' hyperthyroidism.

This clonotype has just a few counts. This chain joins TRBV3-1 and TRBJ1-5, with 7 bases matching TRBD1. V gave up 1 base and J gave up 7 bases; unmatched junction bases: 7. The germline gives CDR1 LGHDT, CDR2 YNNKEL (reference sequence). CDR3 size: 15 residues. CDR3 region: CASSQGQGSGQPQHF. CDR3 DNA: TGTGCCAGCAGCCAAGGACAGGGTAGTGGGCAGCCCCAGCATTTT. Full variable domain (rest looked up from reference TRBV3-1 and TRBJ1-5): DTAVSQTPKYLVTQMGNDKSIKCEQNLGHDTMYWYKQDSKKFLKIMFSYNNKELIINETVPNRFSPKSPDKAHLNLHINSLELGDSAVYFCASSQGQGSGQPQHFGDGTRLSIL.

The chain uses TRBV20-1 and TRBJ2-2; 8 nucleotides match TRBD1. The CDR3 runs 16 residues. From germline, CDR1 is DFQATT and CDR2 SNEGSKA (reference sequence). V lost 0 bases and J lost 5; bases outside the gene matches: 8. CDR3: CSARDPGRGLTGELFF. The DNA of the CDR3 is TGCAGTGCTAGAGACCCCGGCAGGGGGCTTACCGGGGAGCTGTTTTTT.

This clonotype was seen repeatedly, ten times or more. CDR3 nucleotide sequence: TGTGCCATCACAGGGGTCGGTACTGAAGCTTTCTTT. This sequence encodes CAITGVGTEAFF. The V gene is TRBV7-8, the J gene TRBJ1-1; 7 bases line up with TRBD1. This CDR3 region has 12 residues. V lost 10 bases and J lost 5; bases outside the gene matches: 7. CDR1 and CDR2 (germline): SGHVS, FQNEAQ.

The chain carries TRBV7-2 and TRBJ1-2; 8 bases map to TRBD1. The CDR3 has 17 amino acids. Germline assignment: CDR1 SGHTA and CDR2 FQGNSA. The ends lost 5 bases at V and 2 bases at J; junction bases unmatched: 13. The CDR3 here is CASSPTGVGDRNYGYTF. The CDR3 DNA is TGTGCCAGCAGCCCGACAGGGGTCGGGGACAGAAACTATGGCTACACCTTC.

V and J are TRBV9 and TRBJ2-2; no clear D. This CDR3 is 14 amino acids long. Germline V lookup: CDR1 SGDLS, CDR2 YYNGEE. V was cut by 0 bases and J by 2 bases, with 5 bases left in between. This CDR3 is CASSVASNTGELFF. In nucleotides, the CDR3 is TGTGCCAGCAGCGTAGCCAGTAACACCGGGGAGCTGTTTTTT.

The chain has TRBV7-9 and TRBJ2-7; D is perhaps TRBD2 (6 bases). The CDR3 totals 12 residues. Looked up from germline, CDR1 is SEHNR and CDR2 is FQNEAQ (reference sequence). Trimming stripped 5 bases from V and 7 bases from J, with 12 bases between. The CDR3 loop reads CASSQGGAEQYF. CDR3 bases: TGTGCCAGCAGCCAAGGCGGGGCAGAGCAGTACTTC. The whole variable domain, filled in from reference TRBV7-9 and TRBJ2-7, reads DTGVSQNPRHKITKRGQNVTFRCDPISEHNRLYWYRQTLGQGPEFLTYFQNEAQLEKSRLLSDRFSAERPKGSFSTLEIQRTEQGDSAMYLCASSQGGAEQYFGPGTRLTVT.

V is TRBV7-9 and J is TRBJ2-5; 7 bases are a match to TRBD2. CDR1 is SEHNR and CDR2 is FQNEAQ in the germline V gene (reference sequence). The CDR3 extends over 15 amino acids. V lost 5 bases, J lost 3 bases, and 9 bases stayed unmatched. The CDR3 reads CASSPPSAGEETQYF. The DNA of the CDR3 is TGTGCCAGCAGCCCCCCGTCGGCGGGAGAAGAGACCCAGTACTTC.

The chain is built from TRBV10-3 and TRBJ2-3, with no clear D. The germline V gene encodes CDR1 ENHRY and CDR2 SYGVKD. V gave up 4 bases and J gave up 0 bases, with 17 bases separating them. The CDR3 contains 17 residues. CDR3 loop: CAISGTFLLSSTDTQYF. The CDR3 DNA follows: TGTGCCATCAGTGGGACCTTTCTCCTGTCTAGCACAGATACGCAGTATTTT.

This chain connects TRBV6-5 to TRBJ1-4; TRBD1 matches at 8 bases. From germline, CDR1 is MNHEY and CDR2 SVGAGI. The trim removed 0 bases at V and 8 bases at J, leaving 5 bases unmatched. The CDR3 runs 15 residues. The chain's CDR3 is CASSYSTTGDEKLFF. In nucleotides, the CDR3 is TGTGCCAGCAGTTACTCAACGACAGGGGACGAAAAACTGTTTTTT.

This clonotype was found once. The chain carries TRBV12-3 or TRBV12-4 and TRBJ2-7, with D possibly TRBD2 on 5 matching bases. V shed 3 bases and J shed 1 base, with 10 bases lying between them. CDR3 length equals 14 residues. This CDR3 is CASSLRAESYEQYF. The CDR3 DNA is TGTGCCAGCAGTTTGAGGGCAGAATCCTACGAGCAGTACTTC.

In this sample, this clonotype turned up many times. The chain has TRBV4-1 and TRBJ1-1; D remains ambiguous. The CDR3 has 14 residues. Germline V lookup: CDR1 MGHRA, CDR2 YSYEKL. The ends were cut back, 0 bases at V and 5 bases at J, with 10 bases in the middle. CDR3 in DNA: TGCGCCAGCAGCCAAGATCCAGGATGGACTGAAGCTTTCTTT. Translating it yields CASSQDPGWTEAFF.

This clonotype was seen many times. V usage is TRBV12-3 or TRBV12-4 and J usage is TRBJ1-2; D might be TRBD1 (6 bases). Trimming removed 7 bases at V and 2 bases at J, with 17 bases between. The CDR3 runs to 15 residues. This chain's CDR3 is CASTQAGTTNYGYTF. CDR3 DNA sequence: TGTGCCAGCACTCAAGCCGGGACAACAAACTATGGCTACACCTTC.

This clonotype was seen many times. This rearrangement joins TRBV7-9 to TRBJ2-7; D unclear. Germline values: CDR1 SEHNR, CDR2 FQNEAQ (reference sequence). The V gene lost 5 bases and the J gene lost 4 bases, with 12 bases spanning the gap. This CDR3 region has 13 residues. As DNA, the CDR3 is TGTGCCAGCAGCCCATCGCCAGCTTACGAGCAGTACTTC. It specifies CASSPSPAYEQYF. Full variable domain (missing parts from reference TRBV7-9 and TRBJ2-7): DTGVSQNPRHKITKRGQNVTFRCDPISEHNRLYWYRQTLGQGPEFLTYFQNEAQLEKSRLLSDRFSAERPKGSFSTLEIQRTEQGDSAMYLCASSPSPAYEQYFGPGTRLTVT.

This clonotype was counted only a few times. The genes are TRBV7-8 and TRBJ2-7; 9 nucleotides line up with TRBD2. The CDR3 is 15 amino acids. Germline CDR1 and CDR2: SGHVS and FQNEAQ. V trimming: 2 bases; J trimming: 5 bases; junction bases outside the gene matches: 7. The CDR3 coding sequence is TGTGCCAGCAGCTTATCCCTGGGACTAGCTAACGAGCAGTACTTC. Translation gives CASSLSLGLANEQYF. The complete variable domain, with remaining parts taken from reference TRBV7-8 and TRBJ2-7, reads GAGVSQSPRYKVAKRGQDVALRCDPISGHVSLFWYQQALGQGPEFLTYFQNEAQLDKSGLPSDRFFAERPEGSVSTLKIQRTQQEDSAVYLCASSLSLGLANEQYFGPGTRLTVT.

The chain couples TRBV28 to TRBJ2-2; D unresolved. CDR3 length equals 14 residues. V was cut by 7 bases and J by 1 base, with 10 bases left in between. Germline V gene sequence: CDR1 MDHEN, CDR2 SYDVKM. DNA for the CDR3: TGTGCCAGCATCCCCAGGAGGAACACCGGGGAGCTGTTTTTT. Translation gives CASIPRRNTGELFF.

The rearrangement joins TRBV12-5 to TRBJ2-7; D uncertain. The CDR3 length is 12 residues. V was pared by 2 bases and J by 5 bases, with 7 bases between. Germline V gives CDR1 LGHNT, CDR2 FRNRAP. The DNA of the CDR3 is TGTGCTAGTGGTTTGACCTCGGACGAGCAGTACTTC. This encodes CASGLTSDEQYF.

This clonotype occurred many times. V and J are TRBV2 and TRBJ1-2; D is perhaps TRBD1 (5 bases). Germline CDR1 and CDR2: SNHLY and FYNNEI. This CDR3 has 13 amino acids. V was trimmed by 6 bases and J by 6 bases, leaving 14 bases between them. As DNA, the CDR3 is TGTGCCAGCAGGGTGGACTGGGGCGATGGCTACACCTTC. This gives the protein CASRVDWGDGYTF.

The chain has TRBV20-1 and TRBJ2-7; 9 bases agree with TRBD1. CDR3 length equals 14 residues. Trimming cost V 1 base and J 5 bases; bases outside gene matches: 6. Per germline, CDR1 DFQATT and CDR2 SNEGSKA (reference sequence). In DNA form, the CDR3 reads TGCAGTGCTAGAGGACAGGGGGTCAGCCACGAGCAGTACTTC. Amino acids: CSARGQGVSHEQYF.

About this clonotype: The junction differs from germline at one of its ends, possibly a read error. The genes are TRBV7-9 and TRBJ1-1; TRBD1 matches at 8 bases. The germline gives CDR1 SEHNR, CDR2 FQNEAQ (reference sequence). This CDR3 comprises 13 residues. Here the CDR3 DNA reads TGTGCCAGCAGTAGACAGGGGAACACTGAAGCTCTCTTT. It codes for CASSRQGNTEALF.

Concerning this clonotype: With a much larger clone just one base away, this may be a read error. The rearrangement uses TRBV2 and TRBJ2-7, with 8 bases fitting TRBD1. The germline V gene encodes CDR1 SNHLY and CDR2 FYNNEI. The CDR3 consists of 14 residues. CDR3 DNA: TGTGTCAGCACCGCAGGACAGGGCTCCTACGAGCAGTACTTC. Translating gives CVSTAGQGSYEQYF.